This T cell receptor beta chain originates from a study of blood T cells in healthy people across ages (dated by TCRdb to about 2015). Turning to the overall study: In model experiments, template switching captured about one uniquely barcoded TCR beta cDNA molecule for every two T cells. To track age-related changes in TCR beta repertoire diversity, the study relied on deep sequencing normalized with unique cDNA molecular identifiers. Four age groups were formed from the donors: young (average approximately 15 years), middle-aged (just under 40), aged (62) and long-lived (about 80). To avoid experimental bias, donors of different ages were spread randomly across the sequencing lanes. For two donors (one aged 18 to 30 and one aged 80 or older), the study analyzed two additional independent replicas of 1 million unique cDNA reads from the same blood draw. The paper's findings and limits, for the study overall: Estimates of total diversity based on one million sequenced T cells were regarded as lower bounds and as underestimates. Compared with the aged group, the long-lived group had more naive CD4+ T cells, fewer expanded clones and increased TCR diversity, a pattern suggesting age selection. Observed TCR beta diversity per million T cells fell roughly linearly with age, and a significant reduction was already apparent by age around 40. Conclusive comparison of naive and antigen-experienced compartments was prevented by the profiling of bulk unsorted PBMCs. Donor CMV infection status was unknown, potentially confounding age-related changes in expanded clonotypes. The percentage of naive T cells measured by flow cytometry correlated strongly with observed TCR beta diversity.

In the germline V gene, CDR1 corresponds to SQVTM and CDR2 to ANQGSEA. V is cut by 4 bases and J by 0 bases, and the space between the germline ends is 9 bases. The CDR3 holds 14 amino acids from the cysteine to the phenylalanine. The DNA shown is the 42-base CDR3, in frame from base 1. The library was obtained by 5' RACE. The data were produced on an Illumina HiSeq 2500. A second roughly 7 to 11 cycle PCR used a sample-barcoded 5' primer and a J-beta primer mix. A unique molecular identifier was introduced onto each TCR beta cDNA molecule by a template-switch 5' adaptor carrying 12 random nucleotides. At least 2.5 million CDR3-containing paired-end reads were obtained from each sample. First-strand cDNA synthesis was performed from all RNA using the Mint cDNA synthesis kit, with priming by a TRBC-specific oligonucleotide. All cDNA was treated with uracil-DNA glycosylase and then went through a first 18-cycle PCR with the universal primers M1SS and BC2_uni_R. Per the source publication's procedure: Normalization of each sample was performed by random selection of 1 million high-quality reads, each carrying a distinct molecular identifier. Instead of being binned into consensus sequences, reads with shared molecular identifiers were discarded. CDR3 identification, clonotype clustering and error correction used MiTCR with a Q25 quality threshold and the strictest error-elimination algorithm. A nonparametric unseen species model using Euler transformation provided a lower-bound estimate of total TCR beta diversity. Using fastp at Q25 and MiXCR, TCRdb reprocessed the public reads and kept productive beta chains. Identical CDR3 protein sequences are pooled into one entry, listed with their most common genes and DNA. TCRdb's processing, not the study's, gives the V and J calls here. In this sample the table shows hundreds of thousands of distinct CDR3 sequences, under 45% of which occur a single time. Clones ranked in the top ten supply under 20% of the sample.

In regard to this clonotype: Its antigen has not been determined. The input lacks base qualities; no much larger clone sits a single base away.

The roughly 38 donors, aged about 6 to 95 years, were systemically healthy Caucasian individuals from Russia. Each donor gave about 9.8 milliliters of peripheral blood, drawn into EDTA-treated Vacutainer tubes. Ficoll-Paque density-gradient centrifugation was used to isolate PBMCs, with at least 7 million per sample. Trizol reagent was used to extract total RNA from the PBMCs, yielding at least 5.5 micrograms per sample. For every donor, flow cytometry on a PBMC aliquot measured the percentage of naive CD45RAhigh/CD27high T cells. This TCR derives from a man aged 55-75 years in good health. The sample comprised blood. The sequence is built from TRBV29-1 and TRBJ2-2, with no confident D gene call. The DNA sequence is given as TGCAGCGTTGGTAGGCATCCGAACACCGGGGAGCTGTTTTTT. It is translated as CSVGRHPNTGELFF.